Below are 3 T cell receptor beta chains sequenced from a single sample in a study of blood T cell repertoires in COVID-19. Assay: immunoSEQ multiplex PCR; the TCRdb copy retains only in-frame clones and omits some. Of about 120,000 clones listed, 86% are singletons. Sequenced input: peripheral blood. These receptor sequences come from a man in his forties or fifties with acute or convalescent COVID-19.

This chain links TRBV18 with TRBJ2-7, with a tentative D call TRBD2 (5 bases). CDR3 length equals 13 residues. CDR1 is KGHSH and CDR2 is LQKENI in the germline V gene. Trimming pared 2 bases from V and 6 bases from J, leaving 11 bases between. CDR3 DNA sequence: TGTGCCAGCTCACCAAAGGAGGTTGTCGAGCAGTACTTC. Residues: CASSPKEVVEQYF. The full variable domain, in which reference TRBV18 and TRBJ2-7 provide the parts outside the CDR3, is NAGVMQNPRHLVRRRGQEARLRCSPMKGHSHVYWYRQLPEEGLKFMVYLQKENIIDESGMPKERFSAEFPKEGPSILRIQQVVRGDSAAYFCASSPKEVVEQYFGPGTRLTVT.

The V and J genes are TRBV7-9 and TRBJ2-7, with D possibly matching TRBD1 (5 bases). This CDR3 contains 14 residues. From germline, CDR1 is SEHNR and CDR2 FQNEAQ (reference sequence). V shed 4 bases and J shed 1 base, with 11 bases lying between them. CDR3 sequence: CASSSHQGSYEQYF. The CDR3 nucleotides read TGTGCCAGCAGCTCCCATCAGGGTTCCTACGAGCAGTACTTC.

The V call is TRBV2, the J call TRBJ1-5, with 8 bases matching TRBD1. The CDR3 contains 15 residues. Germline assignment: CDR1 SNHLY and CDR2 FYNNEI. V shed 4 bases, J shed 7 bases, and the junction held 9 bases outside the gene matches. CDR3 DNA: TGTGCCAGCAGTGTAGCAGGACAGGGACGGCAGCCCCAGCATTTT. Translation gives CASSVAGQGRQPQHF.